This T cell receptor beta chain was retrieved from a study of cytomegalovirus exposure and HLA in healthy donors. Germline CDR1 reads LGHNA; CDR2 reads YSLEER. The CDR3 loop spans 16 amino acids. V shed 4 bases, J shed 4 bases, and the junction held 10 bases outside the gene matches. PCR was performed using 60 Vbeta and 13 Jbeta primers. The protocol was immunoSEQ multiplex PCR, while the TCRdb copy is restricted to in-frame clones and leaves out a portion. Of about 190,000 clones listed, 80% to 85% are singletons. V and J are TRBV4-3 and TRBJ2-3, with 8 bases that match TRBD2. The source is a middle-aged man in good health and CMV-seropositive. Material: PBMCs. The CDR3 loop reads CASSRRRSGVADTQYF. The CDR3 nucleotides are TGCGCCAGCAGCCGAAGGCGTAGCGGGGTGGCAGATACGCAGTATTTT.